These T cell receptor beta chains were read from a single sample in a study of T cell changes during pregnancy in multiple sclerosis. The protocol was immunoSEQ multiplex PCR, while the TCRdb copy is restricted to in-frame clones and leaves out a portion. The sample has approximately 88,000 clones; 94% are singletons. The specimen comprised peripheral blood, sampled in the third trimester of pregnancy. The receptors were sampled from a female donor with multiple sclerosis, enrolled in a pregnancy study. CDR3s include the opening cysteine and the closing phenylalanine or tryptophan. A D gene is named only where the DNA matches it firmly. Clone size, where shown, is once, few, many, or a class for clones that have expanded.

J	D	V	size	DNA	CDR3
TRBJ2-7	TRBD1	TRBV10-3	.	TGTGCCATCAGCTCATCCGGGACAGACTCCTACGAGCAGTACTTC	CAISSSGTDSYEQYF
TRBJ2-1	TRBD2	TRBV11-3	.	TGTGCCAGCAGCTTAGATAAGGGACTAGCGGGGGTTTCCTACAATGAGCAGTTCTTC	CASSLDKGLAGVSYNEQFF
TRBJ2-5	TRBD2	TRBV5-6	.	TGTGCCAGCTCTCAGTGGGGGGGAGGGACCCAGTACTTC	CASSQWGGGTQYF
TRBJ2-1	TRBD1	TRBV7-3	many	TGTGCCAGCAGCTTATCCGGGACAGGGGGCGAGCAGTTCTTC	CASSLSGTGGEQFF
TRBJ2-3	.	TRBV7-9	.	TGTGCCAGCAGCCCGGCGGCCACAGATACGCAGTATTTT	CASSPAATDTQYF
TRBJ1-1	TRBD1	TRBV7-9	few	TGTGCCATTACCCGGGACAGGGGGCATTTTATGACTGAAGCTTTCTTT	CAITRDRGHFMTEAFF
TRBJ1-2	TRBD1	TRBV27	.	TGTGCCAGCAGTTCCTTAGACAGGGCCCACTATGGCTACACCTTC	CASSSLDRAHYGYTF
TRBJ1-5	TRBD1	TRBV28	.	TGTGCCAGCAGTTTAGGGACAGGGGGCTTACTTGGCAATCAGCCCCAGCATTTT	CASSLGTGGLLGNQPQHF
TRBJ2-2	.	TRBV7-2	.	TGTGCCAGCAGCTCTAACCTCGGGGAGCTGTTTTTT	CASSSNLGELFF
TRBJ1-2	TRBD1	TRBV6-5	.	TGTGCCAGCAGTTACTCGAACAGGGGGCTCGATGGCTACACCTTC	CASSYSNRGLDGYTF
TRBJ2-3	.	TRBV28	once	TGTGCCAGCAGCCATGGCGGGCCTCCCCTATCGCAGTATTTT	CASSHGGPPLSQYF
TRBJ2-5	TRBD2	TRBV7-2	.	TGTGCCAGCAGCTTAGCGGGGACTAGCGGGAAAGAGACCCAGTACTTC	CASSLAGTSGKETQYF
TRBJ1-1	.	TRBV7-8	once	TGTGCCAGCTTATACACCTCGAACACTGAAGCTTTCTTT	CASLYTSNTEAFF
TRBJ1-2	.	TRBV2	.	TGTGCCAGCAGCTTAAAACGGGACTATGGCTACACCTTC	CASSLKRDYGYTF
TRBJ1-5	TRBD1	TRBV6-1	.	TGTGCCAGCAGTCCTAAGGGGGCCAATCAGCCCCAGCATTTT	CASSPKGANQPQHF